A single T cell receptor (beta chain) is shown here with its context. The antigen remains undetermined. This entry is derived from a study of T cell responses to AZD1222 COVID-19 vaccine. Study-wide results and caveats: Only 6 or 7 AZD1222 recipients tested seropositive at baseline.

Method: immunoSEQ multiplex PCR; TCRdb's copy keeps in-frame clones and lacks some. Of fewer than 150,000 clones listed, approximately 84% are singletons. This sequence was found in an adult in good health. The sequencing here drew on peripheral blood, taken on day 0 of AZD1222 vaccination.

The CDR3 region has the DNA TGTGCCAGCAGCTTGGGAGGGTACGAGCAGTACTTC. This translates into CASSLGGYEQYF. The gene calls are TRBV5-6 and TRBJ2-7; TRBD2 might be the D (5 bases). The CDR3 covers 12 residues. Germline CDR1 SGHDT, CDR2 YYEEEE. Trimming took off 0 bases at V and 4 bases at J, with 5 bases between the two ends.